This TCR beta chain was sequenced in a study of T cells in Graves' hyperthyroidism and ophthalmopathy (dated by TCRdb to about 2019). Notes on the research overall: Peripheral blood was sampled at the time of initial diagnosis, prior to any treatment. After blood sampling, hyperthyroidism patients were treated with methimazole at a starting dose of 30 mg daily, and ophthalmopathy patients were treated with high-dose intravenous methylprednisolone. TCR V-J signatures able to tell the groups apart were searched for in a discovery cohort of 95 or so patients, of whom under 45 had Graves' ophthalmopathy and more than 55 had stable Graves' hyperthyroidism. TCR Vbeta CDR3 sequencing of some 140 peripheral blood samples (approximately 44 ophthalmopathy, 70 to 85 hyperthyroidism and roughly 17 progressor patients) is reported in the paper. The 95 to 100 discovery patients were divided at random into training and test sets in a 7:3 ratio. The study also compared thyroid tissue and blood T-cell repertoires from 6 or 7 Graves' hyperthyroidism patients. Prospective prediction of ophthalmopathy was tested in an independent validation cohort consisting of roughly 20 hyperthyroidism patients and approximately 16 patients who later progressed to ophthalmopathy.

This clonotype was seen at least ten times. Its antigen remains unidentified. No quality values exist for individual bases; no much larger clone is one base distant. TCR beta CDR3 regions were amplified from RNA transcripts. A first-round RT-PCR of the TCR CDR3 used the HTBI primer set with the Qiagen OneStep RT-PCR kit. A second multiplex PCR round built the libraries, followed by size selection and purification. The libraries were sequenced on an Illumina HiSeq2000 using paired-end 100 bp reads. Per the original workflow: SOAPnuke was used to process the raw data, removing reads that contained adapters or uncalled bases, had a mean Phred below 15, or lacked an exact match to the constant primer or identifier. High-quality paired reads were merged using COPE v1.2.5, and each unique nucleotide sequence was defined as a clonotype. Clonotypes were aligned to IMGT TRBV, TRBD and TRBJ reference segments using MiTCR v1.1. The analysis included only V-J combinations with a frequency above 0.0001, which together covered around 99% of the repertoires. The TCS score was defined as the ratio of F50 (clonal expansion) to E x V (chaos), calculated using BLOSUM62-based TCRdist between CDR3 peptides within each V-J. Welch's t-statistics and random forest reduced 514 V-J features to about 13, which were used in a naive Bayes classifier (R e1071). TCRdb reprocessing: public reads trimmed at Q25 with fastp, clones called with MiXCR, in-frame beta chains kept. Entries that share a CDR3 protein sequence are merged under the most common genes and DNA. These V and J calls derive from TCRdb rather than the authors' analysis. For this sample there are roughly 360,000 distinct CDR3 sequences; roughly 14% appear just once. The top ten clones comprise less than 25% of the sample.

The paper as a whole reports these results and caveats: In validation, the model predicted progression to ophthalmopathy with 60% to 71% sensitivity and less than 80% specificity, a median of approximately 6.7 months before onset. No statistical method was used to set the sample size in advance, and investigators knew the group allocation. A 13 V-J signature model separated ophthalmopathy from stable hyperthyroidism, with just over 85% sensitivity and 81.08% specificity in cross-validation and 80%/75% in testing. Most expanded thyroid clonotypes (frequency above 0.001) were also detected in blood, a finding suggesting that blood repertoires may reflect thyroid immune responses.

Hyperthyroidism patients were newly diagnosed, had a disease duration of under 2 months, and were aged 18 to 65 years. Any patient with an uncontrolled infection, another autoimmune disease, pregnancy or lactation was excluded. Diagnoses were established on the basis of clinical symptoms, serum thyroxine and TRAb, thyroid ultrasound, and orbital computed tomography. Blood from progressor patients was collected at the time of first diagnosis with hyperthyroidism, before any ophthalmopathy symptoms had appeared. Ficoll-Paque density gradient centrifugation was used to isolate PBMCs from approximately 10 ml of fresh peripheral blood. Patients classed as progressors first received a Graves' hyperthyroidism diagnosis and then went on to develop ophthalmopathy during follow-up. Total RNA was extracted with Trizol reagent, and quality was checked on an Agilent 2100 Bioanalyzer. The CDR3 contains 14 residues, cysteine and phenylalanine counted. CDR3 DNA only is kept here, 42 bases in frame from base 1. Trimming takes 0 bases from V and 1 base from J, and the germline ends sit 6 bases apart. From a lookup of the germline V gene (reference sequence), CDR1 and CDR2 are PRHDT and FYEKMQ.

This receptor was obtained from a man aged 30-40 years with Graves' hyperthyroidism that later progressed to Graves' ophthalmopathy. The sequenced material came from blood. The V gene is TRBV13 and the J gene is TRBJ1-1; the D gene assignment is ambiguous. The CDR3 reads CASSLGIGNTEAFF. In nucleotide form, the sequence is TGTGCCAGCAGCTTAGGAATCGGGAACACTGAAGCTTTCTTT.